The rows below give T cell receptor beta chains drawn from one sample of a study of T cell changes during pregnancy in multiple sclerosis. Some clones are missing from TCRdb's copy, which holds only in-frame ones; the method was immunoSEQ multiplex PCR. The repertoire holds tens of thousands of clones, with roughly nine tenths as singletons. This sample comprised CD4+ T cells from peripheral blood mononuclear cells, obtained in the second trimester of pregnancy. All receptors come from a female donor with multiple sclerosis, enrolled in a pregnancy study. CDR3s include the opening cysteine and the closing phenylalanine or tryptophan. The D gene is left open where the match is weak. Clone size appears in some rows only: once, few, many, or a class for an expanded clone.

clone_size	v_call	d_call	j_call	cdr3_aa	cdr3_nt
NA	TRBV5-1	NA	TRBJ1-2	CASSFPQGTGYTF	TGCGCCAGCAGTTTCCCTCAGGGCACAGGCTACACCTTC
once	TRBV27	TRBD1	TRBJ2-7	CASSLDRGYEQYF	TGTGCCAGCAGTTTAGACAGGGGATACGAGCAGTACTTC
NA	TRBV7-9	TRBD2	TRBJ2-5	CASSLLGLAVVETQYF	TGTGCCAGCAGCTTACTGGGTCTAGCGGTCGTAGAGACCCAGTACTTC
NA	TRBV13	TRBD1	TRBJ1-2	CASSLRTGANFYGYTF	TGTGCCAGCAGCTTGAGGACAGGGGCGAACTTCTATGGCTACACCTTC
NA	TRBV6-1	NA	TRBJ2-1	CASEAGLQVGEQFF	TGTGCCAGCGAAGCGGGTTTACAAGTCGGTGAGCAGTTCTTC
NA	TRBV19	TRBD1	TRBJ2-5	CASTPDRRIQETQYF	TGTGCCAGTACTCCGGACAGGAGGATCCAAGAGACCCAGTACTTC
few	TRBV29-1	NA	TRBJ2-3	CSAVGTPASTDTQYF	TGCAGCGCGGTCGGGACTCCAGCTAGCACAGATACGCAGTATTTT
NA	TRBV5-8	TRBD1	TRBJ1-2	CASSLKDRVDGYTF	TGTGCCAGCAGCTTGAAGGACAGGGTCGATGGCTACACCTTC
NA	TRBV29-1	TRBD1	TRBJ2-3	CSVGGGTDTQYF	TGCAGCGTAGGGGGCGGCACAGATACGCAGTATTTT
once	TRBV7-9	TRBD1	TRBJ1-4	CASSLGQGGSEKLFF	TGTGCCAGCAGCCTCGGACAGGGAGGGAGTGAAAAACTGTTTTTT
NA	TRBV30	NA	TRBJ2-1	CAWSESTGPNEQFF	TGTGCCTGGAGTGAATCGACAGGTCCCAATGAGCAGTTCTTC
NA	TRBV27	TRBD2	TRBJ2-7	CASSPMTSGSYEQYF	TGTGCCAGCAGTCCGATGACTAGCGGATCCTACGAGCAGTACTTC
NA	TRBV6-5	TRBD1	TRBJ2-7	CASRLDRTSYEQYF	TGTGCCAGCAGATTGGACAGGACCTCCTACGAGCAGTACTTC
NA	TRBV7-3	NA	TRBJ1-1	CASSLTRNTEAFF	TGTGCCAGCAGCTTAACCCGGAACACTGAAGCTTTCTTT
NA	TRBV11-3	TRBD2	TRBJ2-2	CASSGRLAGGPGELFF	TGTGCCAGCAGCGGGAGACTAGCGGGGGGGCCCGGGGAGCTGTTTTTT
NA	TRBV30	NA	TRBJ2-7	CAWSIRTAGYPYEQYF	TGTGCCTGGAGTATTAGAACTGCGGGTTATCCCTACGAGCAGTACTTC
NA	TRBV6-1	TRBD1	TRBJ1-5	CASRGTDNQPQHF	TGTGCCAGCAGGGGGACAGACAATCAGCCCCAGCATTTT
NA	TRBV5-4	NA	TRBJ2-1	CASSLDFGSYNEQFF	TGTGCCAGCAGCTTGGACTTCGGCTCCTACAATGAGCAGTTCTTC
NA	TRBV19	TRBD1	TRBJ1-3	CAVARQGMGSGNTIYF	TGTGCTGTCGCTCGACAGGGGATGGGGTCTGGAAACACCATATATTTT
NA	TRBV6-6	TRBD1	TRBJ1-2	CASVQQGQEVNGYTF	TGTGCCAGCGTACAACAGGGACAGGAAGTGAATGGCTACACCTTC
NA	TRBV6-5	NA	TRBJ1-2	CASRAGTNYGYTF	TGTGCCAGCAGGGCAGGGACTAACTATGGCTACACCTTC
NA	TRBV19	NA	TRBJ1-1	CASTPTGTNTEAFF	TGTGCCAGTACCCCGACAGGAACGAACACTGAAGCTTTCTTT
once	TRBV27	TRBD1	TRBJ1-1	CASRAESRGTEAFF	TGTGCCAGCAGGGCCGAAAGCAGGGGGACTGAAGCTTTCTTT
NA	TRBV29-1	NA	TRBJ2-6	CSVQGTGANVLTF	TGCAGCGTCCAGGGAACTGGGGCCAACGTCCTGACTTTC